What follows are 11 T cell receptor beta chains derived from one specimen sequenced in a study of blood T cells in healthy people across ages. Sample-barcoded 5' priming and a J-beta primer mix drove a second PCR of 7 to 11 cycles. TCRdb reprocessed the 5' RACE reads via MiXCR and lists one record per CDR3 protein. Of 800,000 to 950,000 distinct CDR3 sequences in the sample, 36% were seen once. The sample comprised blood. All receptors derive from a man aged 18 to 30 in good health.

Regarding this clonotype: The germline gene is not matched at one end of the junction; a read error may be the cause. V usage is TRBV7-9 and J usage is TRBJ2-1; the match to TRBD2 covers 8 bases. CDR3 length equals 14 residues. Per germline, CDR1 SEHNR and CDR2 FQNEAQ (reference sequence). CDR3 bases: TGTGCCAACAGCTTACAAGCGGGGGACCCACGTGCGTTCTTC. It is translated as CANSLQAGDPRAFF.

The J gene is TRBJ1-5, the V gene TRBV30; D not certain. Germline V lookup: CDR1 GTSNPN, CDR2 SVGIG (reference sequence). The V gene lost 2 bases and the J gene lost 1 base, with 12 bases spanning the gap. The CDR3 has 15 residues. The CDR3 region is CAWSRSGSSNQPQHF. The DNA of the CDR3 is TGTGCCTGGAGTAGGTCGGGGTCGAGCAATCAGCCCCAGCATTTT.

The rearrangement links TRBV20-1 to TRBJ2-7, with 8 bases identical to TRBD2. Germline CDR1 and CDR2: DFQATT and SNEGSKA (reference sequence). There are 15 residues in the CDR3. V trimming: 3 bases; J trimming: 1 base; junction bases outside the gene matches: 8. CDR3 coding DNA: TGCAGTGCTAGTTCAGAGGCGGGGGGTTCCTACGAGCAGTACTTC. This codes for CSASSEAGGSYEQYF.

This clonotype was picked up many times. The chain couples TRBV7-9 to TRBJ1-2, with D unclear. Between the trimmed V and J ends, which lost 1 base and 2 bases, there was a span of 11 bases. The length of the CDR3 is 15 residues. Looked up from germline, CDR1 is SEHNR and CDR2 is FQNEAQ (reference sequence). The CDR3 DNA sequence: TGTGCCAGCAGCTTAGAACGGACCGCAAACTATGGCTACACCTTC. Its translation is CASSLERTANYGYTF.

The rearrangement links TRBV5-1 to TRBJ2-7, with 7 nucleotides matching TRBD1. The germline CDR1 and CDR2 sequences are SGHRS and YFSETQ. CDR3 length equals 15 residues. V trimming: 0 bases; J trimming: 4 bases; junction bases outside the gene matches: 7. This CDR3 is CASSLAVGTAYEQYF. CDR3 DNA sequence: TGCGCCAGCAGCTTGGCAGTAGGGACAGCTTACGAGCAGTACTTC. The full variable domain, in which reference TRBV5-1 and TRBJ2-7 provide the parts outside the CDR3, is KAGVTQTPRYLIKTRGQQVTLSCSPISGHRSVSWYQQTPGQGLQFLFEYFSETQRNKGNFPGRFSGRQFSNSRSEMNVSTLELGDSALYLCASSLAVGTAYEQYFGPGTRLTVT.

This clonotype was seen ten or more times. CDR3 residues: CASSSRGAYEQYF. CDR3 nucleotides: TGTGCCAGCAGCTCCCGGGGCGCCTACGAGCAGTACTTC. The genes are TRBV5-6 and TRBJ2-7; possibly TRBD1 or TRBD2 for D (5 bases each). Trimming left V 3 bases short and J 2 bases short, with 9 bases between. CDR3 size: 13 residues. CDR1 is SGHDT, CDR2 YYEEEE, per germline.

A single count supports this clonotype. Germline is not matched at one junction end, which may reflect a read error. The chain is built from TRBV4-1 and TRBJ1-5; D gene unclear. Looked up from germline, CDR1 is MGHRA and CDR2 is YSYEKL. The CDR3 extends over 15 amino acids. The CDR3 protein is CAGSQDLLLNQPQHF. Written as DNA, the CDR3 is TGCGCCGGCAGCCAAGATCTCCTTCTCAATCAGCCCCAGCATTTT.

This clonotype showed up just once. This chain links TRBV6-6 with TRBJ2-5; no reliable D call. The germline V gene encodes CDR1 MNHNY and CDR2 SVGAGI (reference sequence). Trimming removed 5 bases at V and 5 bases at J, with 9 bases between. The CDR3 totals 12 residues. The CDR3 region is CASSIFRETQYF. In DNA form, the CDR3 reads TGTGCCAGCAGTATCTTCCGGGAGACCCAGTACTTC.

The chain recombines TRBV5-1 with TRBJ2-1, with 10 bases aligning to TRBD2. CDR3 length: 17 amino acids. The ends lost 0 bases at V and 6 bases at J; junction bases unmatched: 9. Germline V lookup: CDR1 SGHRS, CDR2 YFSETQ. Here the CDR3 DNA reads TGCGCCAGCAGCTTGGCCGCCGGGACTAGCGCCAGCAATGAGCAGTTCTTC. Translation gives CASSLAAGTSASNEQFF.

The CDR3 loop reads CSAQISTGEQYF. CDR3 nucleotide sequence: TGCAGTGCTCAGATAAGTACGGGAGAGCAGTACTTC. This chain joins TRBV20-1 and TRBJ2-7; possible D gene TRBD2, 5 bases. The ends were cut back, 5 bases at V and 7 bases at J, with 15 bases in the middle. Germline-derived CDR1 and CDR2 are DFQATT and SNEGSKA (reference sequence). This CDR3 comprises 12 residues.

The chain combines TRBV24-1 with TRBJ2-6; D call uncertain. CDR1 is KGHDR, CDR2 SFDVKD, per germline. This CDR3 is built from 18 residues. Trimming pared 4 bases from V and 0 bases from J, leaving 15 bases between. DNA of the CDR3: TGTGCCACCAGTGACCCCGGCTCTGTGACCTCTGGGGCCAACGTCCTGACTTTC. It yields the protein CATSDPGSVTSGANVLTF.